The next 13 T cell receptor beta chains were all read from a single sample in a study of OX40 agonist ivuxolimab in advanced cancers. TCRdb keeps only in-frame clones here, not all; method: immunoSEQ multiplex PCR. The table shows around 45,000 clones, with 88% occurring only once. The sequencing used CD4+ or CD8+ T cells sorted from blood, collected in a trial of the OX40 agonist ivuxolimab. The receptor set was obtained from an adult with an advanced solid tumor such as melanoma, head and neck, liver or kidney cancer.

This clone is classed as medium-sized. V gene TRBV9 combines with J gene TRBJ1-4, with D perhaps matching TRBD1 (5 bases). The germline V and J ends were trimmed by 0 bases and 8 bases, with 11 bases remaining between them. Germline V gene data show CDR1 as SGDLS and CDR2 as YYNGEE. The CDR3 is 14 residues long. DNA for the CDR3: TGTGCCAGCAGCGTAGGAGGGGTTGAGGAAAAACTGTTTTTT. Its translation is CASSVGGVEEKLFF.

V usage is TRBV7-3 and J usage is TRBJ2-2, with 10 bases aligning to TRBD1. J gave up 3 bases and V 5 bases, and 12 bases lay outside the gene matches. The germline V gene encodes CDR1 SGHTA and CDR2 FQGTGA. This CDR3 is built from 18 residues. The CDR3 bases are TGTGCCAGCAGCCTAGGGAGCCCGGGACAGGGGTACACCGGGGAGCTGTTTTTT. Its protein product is CASSLGSPGQGYTGELFF.

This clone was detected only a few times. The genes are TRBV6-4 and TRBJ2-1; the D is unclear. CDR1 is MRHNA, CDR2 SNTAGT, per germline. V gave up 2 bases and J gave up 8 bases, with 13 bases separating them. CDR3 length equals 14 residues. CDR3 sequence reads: CASSDMATSDEQFF. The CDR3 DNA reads TGTGCCAGCAGTGACATGGCGACGTCAGATGAGCAGTTCTTC.

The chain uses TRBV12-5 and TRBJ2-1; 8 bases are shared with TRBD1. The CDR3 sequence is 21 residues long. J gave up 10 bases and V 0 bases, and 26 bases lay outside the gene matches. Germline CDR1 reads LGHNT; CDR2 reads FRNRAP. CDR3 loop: CASGLVLWLADRAPTAEEQFF. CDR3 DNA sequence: TGTGCTAGTGGTTTGGTCCTTTGGTTGGCGGACAGGGCCCCTACCGCCGAGGAGCAGTTCTTC.

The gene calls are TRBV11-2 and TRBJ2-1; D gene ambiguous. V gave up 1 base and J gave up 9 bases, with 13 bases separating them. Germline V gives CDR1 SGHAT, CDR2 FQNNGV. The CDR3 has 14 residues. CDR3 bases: TGTGCCAGCAGCTTAGTGAGTAGGGCTGGTGAGCAGTTCTTC. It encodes CASSLVSRAGEQFF.

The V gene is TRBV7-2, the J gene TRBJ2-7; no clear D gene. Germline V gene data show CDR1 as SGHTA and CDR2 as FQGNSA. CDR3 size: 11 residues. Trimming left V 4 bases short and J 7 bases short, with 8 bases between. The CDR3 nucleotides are TGTGCCAGCAGCTCCCTAGGGGAGCAGTACTTC. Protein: CASSSLGEQYF.

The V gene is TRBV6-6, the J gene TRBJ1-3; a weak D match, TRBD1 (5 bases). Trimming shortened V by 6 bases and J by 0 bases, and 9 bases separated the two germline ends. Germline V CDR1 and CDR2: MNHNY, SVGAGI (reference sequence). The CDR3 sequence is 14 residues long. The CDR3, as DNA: TGTGCCAGCAGGGGACGGAGCTCTGGAAACACCATATATTTT. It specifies CASRGRSSGNTIYF.

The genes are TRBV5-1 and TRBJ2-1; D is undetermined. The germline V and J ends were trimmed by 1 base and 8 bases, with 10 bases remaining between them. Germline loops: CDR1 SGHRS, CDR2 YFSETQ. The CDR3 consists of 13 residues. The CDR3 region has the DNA TGCGCCAGCAGCTTGCACAGTCAGTATGAGCAGTTCTTC. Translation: CASSLHSQYEQFF.

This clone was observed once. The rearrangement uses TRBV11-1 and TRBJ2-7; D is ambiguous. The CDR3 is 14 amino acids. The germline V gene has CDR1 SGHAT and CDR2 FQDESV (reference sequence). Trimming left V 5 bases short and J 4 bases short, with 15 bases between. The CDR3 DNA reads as TGTGCCAGCAGCACCCGGCTGGACGGGTACGAGCAGTACTTC. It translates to CASSTRLDGYEQYF.

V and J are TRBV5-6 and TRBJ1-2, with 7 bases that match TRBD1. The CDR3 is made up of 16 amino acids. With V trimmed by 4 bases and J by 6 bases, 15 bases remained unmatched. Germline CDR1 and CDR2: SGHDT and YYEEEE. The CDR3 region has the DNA TGTGCCAGCAGCAGACGAACGGAGCGACAGGGCGATGGCTACACCTTC. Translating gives CASSRRTERQGDGYTF.

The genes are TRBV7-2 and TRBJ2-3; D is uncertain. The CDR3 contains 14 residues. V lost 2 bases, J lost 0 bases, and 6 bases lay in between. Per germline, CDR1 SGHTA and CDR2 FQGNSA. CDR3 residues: CASSLNPSTDTQYF. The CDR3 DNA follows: TGTGCCAGCAGCTTAAATCCCAGCACAGATACGCAGTATTTT.

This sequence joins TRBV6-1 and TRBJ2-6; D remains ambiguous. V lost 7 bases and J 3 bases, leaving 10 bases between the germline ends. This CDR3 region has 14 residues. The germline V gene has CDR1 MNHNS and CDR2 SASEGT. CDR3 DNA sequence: TGTGCCAGCAAGGAAGGTGGTGGGGCCAACGTCCTGACTTTC. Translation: CASKEGGGANVLTF.

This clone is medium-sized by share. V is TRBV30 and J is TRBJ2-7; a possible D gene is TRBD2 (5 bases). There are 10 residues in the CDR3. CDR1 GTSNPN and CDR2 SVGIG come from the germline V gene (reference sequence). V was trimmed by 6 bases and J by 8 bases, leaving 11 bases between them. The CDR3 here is CACCSEKQYF. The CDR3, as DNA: TGTGCCTGTTGTAGCGAGAAGCAGTACTTC.